The 15 T cell receptor beta chains listed next were all sequenced from one sample in a study of blood T cell repertoires in COVID-19 (dated by TCRdb to about 2020). To prepare the library, the immunoSEQ multiplex PCR assay was applied. Not all clones reach the TCRdb copy of this immuneACCESS table, which keeps in-frame sequences only. Checked studies attribute under half of the gap to unresolved V genes and leave the rest unexplained. The sample includes about 360,000 clones, with roughly four fifths observed a single time. 1.1% of the sample is in the top ten clones. The sequenced material came from peripheral blood. All receptors derive from a human donor with acute or convalescent COVID-19. The donor label of this sample is uncertain.

V gene TRBV3-1 (or the pseudogene TRBV3-2) combines with J gene TRBJ2-1, with a possible D match to TRBD2 (6 bases). This CDR3 contains 16 residues. Germline V gives CDR1 LGHDT, CDR2 YNNKEL (reference sequence). Trimming stripped 1 base from V and 0 bases from J, with 10 bases between. The CDR3 coding sequence is TGTGCCAGCAGCCAAGGACCCGGGAGCTCCTACAATGAGCAGTTCTTC. It encodes CASSQGPGSSYNEQFF.

About this clone: Other DNA variants within this sample encode the same CDR3. This sequence joins TRBV27 and TRBJ2-3; 7 bases are shared with TRBD1. The CDR3 consists of 15 residues. The J segment lost 2 bases and the V segment lost 5 bases, leaving 7 bases of the junction unmatched. The V gene's germline CDR1 is MNHEY and CDR2 SMNVEV (reference sequence). This CDR3 is CASSIRDRNTDTQYF. DNA for the CDR3: TGTGCCAGCAGTATAAGGGACAGAAACACAGATACGCAGTATTTT.

The chain carries TRBV11-2 and TRBJ2-1; 8 nucleotides align to TRBD2. The length of the CDR3 is 17 residues. The V and J ends lost 1 base and 6 bases, in that order; junction bases with no gene match: 11. Germline V gene lookup returns CDR1 SGHAT and CDR2 FQNNGV. As DNA, the CDR3 is TGTGCCAGCAGCTTAGGCCCCGGCGGGGGGACTCTCAATGAGCAGTTCTTC. It translates to CASSLGPGGGTLNEQFF.

This clone was counted once. This chain joins TRBV25-1 and TRBJ1-1, with 11 bases aligning to TRBD1. The germline V gene has CDR1 MGHDK and CDR2 SYGVNS. V trimming: 8 bases; J trimming: 3 bases; junction bases outside the gene matches: 5. The CDR3 consists of 14 residues. CDR3 nucleotides: TGTGCCAGCCGGGACAGGGGGAGGGACACTGAAGCTTTCTTT. It yields the protein CASRDRGRDTEAFF. Drawing the rest from reference TRBV25-1 and TRBJ1-1, the complete variable domain is EADIYQTPRYLVIGTGKKITLECSQTMGHDKMYWYQQDPGMELHLIHYSYGVNSTEKGDLSSESTVSRIRTEHFPLTLESARPSHTSQYLCASRDRGRDTEAFFGQGTRLTVV.

The gene calls are TRBV7-2 and TRBJ2-6; D not resolved. V was shortened by 1 base and J by 0 bases, with 10 bases between the two germline ends. This CDR3 region has 17 residues. Per the germline V gene, CDR1 is SGHTA and CDR2 is FQGNSA. CDR3 DNA: TGTGCCAGCAGCTTAGTCCCCACGGGCTCTGGGGCCAACGTCCTGACTTTC. Encoded protein: CASSLVPTGSGANVLTF. The full variable domain, rest sourced from reference TRBV7-2 and TRBJ2-6, is GAGVSQSPSNKVTEKGKDVELRCDPISGHTALYWYRQSLGQGLEFLIYFQGNSAPDKSGLPSDRFSAERTGGSVSTLTIQRTQQEDSAVYLCASSLVPTGSGANVLTFGAGSRLTVL.

V usage is TRBV15 and J usage is TRBJ2-2, with 8 bases fitting TRBD2. V lost 1 base to trimming and J lost 3 bases; unmatched junction nucleotides: 1. Germline assignment: CDR1 LNHNV and CDR2 YYDKDF (reference sequence). The length of the CDR3 is 15 residues. CDR3 region: CATSRGTSHTGELFF. CDR3 DNA: TGTGCCACCAGCAGAGGGACTAGCCACACCGGGGAGCTGTTTTTT.

The J gene is TRBJ1-6, the V gene TRBV3-1 (or the pseudogene TRBV3-2); TRBD1 matches at 7 bases. V lost 6 bases and J lost 6; bases outside the gene matches: 5. CDR3 length equals 14 residues. CDR1 LGHDT and CDR2 YNNKEL come from the germline V gene (reference sequence). The CDR3: CASRFGQVNSPLHF. The CDR3 nucleotides are TGTGCCAGCAGGTTCGGACAGGTTAATTCACCCCTCCACTTT.

This clone was counted once. The V gene is TRBV2, the J gene TRBJ2-1; a possible D gene is TRBD2 (6 bases). Trimming took off 6 bases at V and 2 bases at J, with 17 bases between the two ends. The germline CDR1 and CDR2 sequences are SNHLY and FYNNEI. The CDR3 loop spans 16 amino acids. The chain's CDR3 is CASSSTGLLTYNEQFF. The CDR3, as DNA: TGTGCCAGCAGCTCGACGGGACTCCTTACCTACAATGAGCAGTTCTTC.

This clone was counted only a few times. V is TRBV24-1 and J is TRBJ2-1; maybe TRBD1 (6 bases). V lost 3 bases to trimming and J lost 7 bases, with 18 bases between them. This CDR3 region has 16 residues. Germline-derived CDR1 and CDR2 are KGHDR and SFDVKD. DNA for the CDR3: TGTGCCACCAGTGATACGGGACAAAATTCCGGGAATGAGCAGTTCTTC. Residues: CATSDTGQNSGNEQFF.

The chain joins TRBV6-6 to TRBJ2-7; 7 bases line up with TRBD1. The V gene's germline CDR1 is MNHNY and CDR2 SVGAGI (reference sequence). There are 13 residues in the CDR3. After removal of 7 bases from V and 6 bases from J, the junction contained 9 bases not matched to a gene. The chain's CDR3 is CASTRDSFGEQYF. The CDR3 coding sequence is TGTGCCAGCACCCGGGACAGTTTCGGCGAGCAGTACTTC.

The chain employs TRBV19 and TRBJ2-3; unclear D gene. CDR1 is LNHDA, CDR2 SQIVND, per germline (reference sequence). Trimming removed 3 bases from V and 0 bases from J, with 16 bases in between. CDR3 length equals 17 residues. The CDR3 here is CASSIGRDPRSTDTQYF. The DNA of the CDR3 is TGTGCCAGTAGTATTGGTAGAGACCCTAGAAGCACAGATACGCAGTATTTT.

CDR3 loop: CASSQGGIGDTEAFF. In nucleotides, the CDR3 is TGTGCCAGCAGCCAAGGGGGTATCGGGGACACTGAAGCTTTCTTT. The rearrangement joins TRBV4-2 to TRBJ1-1; D ambiguous. The CDR3 length is 15 residues. The germline V gene has CDR1 LGHNA and CDR2 YNFKEQ. With 1 base removed from V and 3 bases from J, the gap between germline ends came to 12 bases.

The rearrangement links TRBV3-1 (or the pseudogene TRBV3-2) to TRBJ1-6, with D uncertain. Germline V gene lookup returns CDR1 LGHDT and CDR2 YNNKEL (reference sequence). The CDR3 totals 13 residues. Trimming took 1 base from V and 8 from J, leaving 6 bases between them. In nucleotides, the CDR3 is TGTGCCAGCAGCCAAGGGCGGGATTCACCCCTCCACTTT. This translates into CASSQGRDSPLHF.

V is TRBV2 and J is TRBJ2-7; 14 bases agree with TRBD2. The germline V gene encodes CDR1 SNHLY and CDR2 FYNNEI. After removal of 7 bases from V and 6 bases from J, the junction contained 2 bases not matched to a gene. The CDR3 is 13 residues long. DNA for the CDR3: TGTGCCAGCAAGACTAGCGGGAGGGTCGAGCAGTACTTC. This encodes CASKTSGRVEQYF.

The chain combines TRBV7-9 with TRBJ1-1, with a tentative D call TRBD1 (6 bases). Germline V gene lookup returns CDR1 SEHNR and CDR2 FQNEAQ (reference sequence). V dropped 3 bases and J dropped 1 base, with 12 bases sitting between them. The CDR3 sequence is 15 residues long. CDR3 bases: TGTGCCAGCAGCTTCCTAGGGGGTGGGAACACTGAAGCTTTCTTT. This codes for CASSFLGGGNTEAFF.